This T cell receptor (beta chain) was captured in a study of T cells after yellow fever vaccination. On the study more broadly: SMART-Seq v4 Ultra Low Input prepared libraries from low-cell fractions. Study observations and caveats: Once the booster was given, most primary-vaccination clones reappeared, at 95% to 97% for CD4 and 85% to 90% for CD8.

This clonotype has at least ten counts. What it recognizes is unknown. A universal primer site and UMIs were added as TCR cDNA was made by 5'RACE template switching. TCRdb reanalysed the 5' RACE reads using MiXCR and keeps one entry per CDR3 protein. The data contain around 590,000 distinct CDR3 sequences, approximately 13% of them seen just once; the ten biggest clones take up 14% to 15%. The V end lost 5 bases, the J end lost 2 bases, and 10 bases lay between the germline ends. The CDR3 spans 13 residues. Germline CDR1 and CDR2: ENHRY and SYGVKD. The rearrangement uses TRBV10-3 and TRBJ2-7; no firm D call. The origin of this receptor is a man aged 30 to 45 who received the YFV17D yellow fever vaccine. Specimen: PBMCs, collected on the day of the yellow fever booster vaccination. In DNA, the CDR3 is TGTGCCATCAGTTCCCTCCGCGCCTACGAGCAGTACTTC. Protein: CAISSLRAYEQYF.